One and the same sample provided the 2 T cell receptor beta chains below, sequenced in a study of glioma-infiltrating T cells after dendritic cell vaccination (dated by TCRdb to about 2016). Sample time point, as interpreted from the label and publication: after dendritic cell vaccination, including at tumor progression/relapse. The library was built by means of the immunoSEQ multiplex PCR assay. TCRdb carries this immuneACCESS record with in-frame sequences only. Its versions omit some clonotypes, under half of them owing to an unresolved V gene in the studies checked, with the rest unexplained. The sample includes 75,000 to 85,000 clones, with roughly 91% observed a single time. The leading ten clones occupy 2% to 2.5% of the sample. The specimen comprised blood, sampled after dendritic cell vaccination. The receptors derive from a human donor with glioblastoma.

The V and J genes are TRBV11-3 and TRBJ2-7, with TRBD2 identical over 8 bases. CDR3 length: 16 amino acids. Per germline, CDR1 SGHNT and CDR2 YENEEA. Trimming took 5 bases from V and 1 from J; bases not matched to a gene: 10. The CDR3 DNA sequence: TGTGCCAGCAGCCTACCACGGGGGGGGGTTTCCTACGAGCAGTACTTC. Its translation is CASSLPRGGVSYEQYF.

The chain has TRBV4-2 and TRBJ2-3; 9 bases map to TRBD2. J gave up 4 bases and V 0 bases, and 14 bases lay outside the gene matches. Per the germline V gene, CDR1 is LGHNA and CDR2 is YNFKEQ. The CDR3 sequence is 19 residues long. The CDR3 DNA reads TGTGCCAGCAGCCAAGATCAGGGTAGTATGCGGGGGGGCCCAGATACGCAGTATTTT. Its translation is CASSQDQGSMRGGPDTQYF.